This T cell receptor (beta chain) was identified during a study of PD-1 blockade in mismatch repair-deficient tumors. Across the study: Patients had approximately 12 mismatch repair-deficient cancer types, all previously treated and progressing.

Repertoires were generated with immunoSEQ multiplex PCR, while TCRdb's copy carries only in-frame clones and drops some. The table includes about 18,000 clones, 75% to 90% detected once. The CDR3 length is 15 residues. Germline values: CDR1 SQVTM, CDR2 ANQGSEA. V lost 4 bases and J 5 bases, leaving 18 bases between the germline ends. The chain combines TRBV29-1 with TRBJ2-1; the D gene is possibly TRBD1 (5 bases). The sample here was PBMCs, taken about 23 weeks after starting pembrolizumab. The TCR sequence derives from an adult with mismatch repair-deficient cancer. The CDR3 reads CSVVGVTEANNEQFF. In nucleotides, the CDR3 is TGCAGCGTTGTAGGGGTAACAGAGGCCAACAATGAGCAGTTCTTC.